The subject of this entry is one TCR beta chain. From germline, CDR1 is KGHSH and CDR2 LQKENI. V was pared by 3 bases and J by 4 bases, with 9 bases of the junction left unmatched. The CDR3 runs to 17 residues. TCRdb keeps only in-frame clones here, not all; method: immunoSEQ multiplex PCR. This sample has 150,000 to 180,000 clones, with 80% to 90% found just once. The sample is drawn from a study of blood T cell repertoires in COVID-19. Study at large: The analysed material was cDNA or gDNA that came from T cells, B-cell-depleted T cells, or PBMCs.

This TCR was sampled from a man aged 50-59 years who had recovered from COVID-19. Sequencing input: PBMCs or T cells enriched from blood (not recorded which). J is TRBJ2-1 and V is TRBV18; TRBD2 matches at 10 bases. The CDR3 nucleotides read TGTGCCAGCTCACCGCCGCCCGGGACTAGCGTTTACAATGAGCAGTTCTTC. It codes for CASSPPPGTSVYNEQFF.